This T cell receptor (beta chain) was recovered during a study of spatial heterogeneity in lung cancer. Overall study context: Every unique TCR and UMI combination, on average, appeared more than ten times in raw reads. Findings of the study overall: Ubiquitous expanded tumor TCRs appeared in blood more at resection than follow-up.

Time point indicated: sample taken at primary tumor resection. Ten or more counts support this clonotype. The target antigen is unknown. The trim removed 6 bases at V and 4 bases at J, leaving 4 bases unmatched. The CDR3 totals 13 residues. Germline CDR1 is SGHVS and CDR2 is FQNEAQ. Each TCR cDNA molecule carried a unique molecular identifier. TCRdb reanalysed the 5' RACE reads using MiXCR and keeps one entry per CDR3 protein. The data show 20,000 to 25,000 distinct CDR3 sequences, under 5.5% seen once. The genes are TRBV7-8 and TRBJ2-5, with 8 bases matching TRBD2. Here the sequenced sample was PBMCs, taken at surgery. This clonotype originated in a male donor with early-stage non-small cell lung cancer. The CDR3 protein is CASSRGGPETQYF. CDR3 bases: TGTGCCAGCAGTCGGGGGGGGCCAGAGACCCAGTACTTC.